The sequence of this TCR beta chain was determined in a study of cytomegalovirus exposure and HLA in healthy donors. Study-level findings and limits: About 180 TCR beta chains were listed as cytomegalovirus-associated.

Repertoires were generated with immunoSEQ multiplex PCR, while TCRdb's copy carries only in-frame clones and drops some. The sample lists 150,000 to 180,000 clones, just over 85% occurring once. With 3 bases clipped from V and 3 bases from J, the junction kept 6 bases outside the gene matches. The CDR3 totals 15 residues. CDR1 and CDR2 (germline): MNHEY, SMNVEV (reference sequence). A remark on this clone: Its target is not known.

This receptor was taken from a human donor in good health. Sequenced sample: PBMCs. The V call is TRBV27, the J call TRBJ2-7, with 9 bases matching TRBD1. CDR3 amino acids: CASSFNTGGFYEQYF. Written as DNA, the CDR3 is TGTGCCAGCAGTTTTAATACAGGGGGCTTCTACGAGCAGTACTTC.